The 25 T cell receptor beta chains presented below share a single source sample, sequenced in a study of blood T cell repertoires in COVID-19. The data were produced by immunoSEQ multiplex PCR, yet TCRdb's version contains in-frame clones alone and is incomplete. The data contain around 110,000 clones, about four fifths of them singletons. Sequencing used PBMCs or T cells enriched from blood (not recorded which). All receptors come from a woman younger than 45 who had recovered from COVID-19.

The chain joins TRBV7-3 to TRBJ2-3, with a tentative D call TRBD2 (5 bases). Germline lookup yields CDR1 SGHTA and CDR2 FQGTGA. V gave up 5 bases and J gave up 6 bases, with 15 bases separating them. The CDR3 consists of 14 residues. In DNA, the CDR3 is TGTGCCAGCAGCGGAGGAATAGTTCGGGATACGCAGTATTTT. It is translated as CASSGGIVRDTQYF. The complete variable domain, with remaining parts taken from reference TRBV7-3 and TRBJ2-3, reads GAGVSQTPSNKVTEKGKYVELRCDPISGHTALYWYRQSLGQGPEFLIYFQGTGAADDSGLPNDRFFAVRPEGSVSTLKIQRTERGDSAVYLCASSGGIVRDTQYFGPGTRLTVL.

This clone was observed a handful of times. The rearrangement links TRBV27 to TRBJ1-6; 10 nucleotides agree with TRBD1. Germline trimming cut 2 bases from V and 6 bases from J; bases unmatched to any gene: 7. The CDR3 extends over 17 amino acids. Looked up from germline, CDR1 is MNHEY and CDR2 is SMNVEV (reference sequence). In nucleotides, the CDR3 is TGTGCCAGCAGTTTACCGACAGGGGGCGGTCGTAATTCACCCCTCCACTTT. Amino acids: CASSLPTGGGRNSPLHF.

The chain couples TRBV19 to TRBJ2-7; TRBD2 might be the D (6 bases). The CDR3 extends over 18 amino acids. V was shortened by 2 bases and J by 0 bases, with 20 bases between the two germline ends. In germline, CDR1 is LNHDA, CDR2 SQIVND (reference sequence). CDR3 sequence reads: CASSINPYGRASSYEQYF. Written as DNA, the CDR3 is TGTGCCAGTAGTATAAACCCGTACGGGAGAGCGAGCTCCTACGAGCAGTACTTC. Drawing the rest from reference TRBV19 and TRBJ2-7, the complete variable domain is DGGITQSPKYLFRKEGQNVTLSCEQNLNHDAMYWYRQDPGQGLRLIYYSQIVNDFQKGDIAEGYSVSREKKESFPLTVTSAQKNPTAFYLCASSINPYGRASSYEQYFGPGTRLTVT.

The gene calls are TRBV6-5 and TRBJ1-2; D unresolved. The V end lost 6 bases, the J end lost 2 bases, and 13 bases lay between the germline ends. The germline gives CDR1 MNHEY, CDR2 SVGAGI. This CDR3 has 14 residues. The CDR3 DNA reads as TGTGCCAGCAGCCCGGGAAGGGCGAACTATGGCTACACCTTC. This sequence encodes CASSPGRANYGYTF.

The gene calls are TRBV18 and TRBJ1-4; the match to TRBD1 covers 9 bases. V shed 4 bases and J 4 bases; nucleotides not matched to a gene: 7. Germline-derived CDR1 and CDR2 are KGHSH and LQKENI. The CDR3 sequence is 16 residues long. The CDR3 loop is CASSQGQGRLNEKLFF. The CDR3 DNA reads TGTGCCAGCTCACAGGGACAGGGCCGACTTAATGAAAAACTGTTTTTT. Looking up the rest from reference TRBV18 and TRBJ1-4 gives the full variable domain: NAGVMQNPRHLVRRRGQEARLRCSPMKGHSHVYWYRQLPEEGLKFMVYLQKENIIDESGMPKERFSAEFPKEGPSILRIQQVVRGDSAAYFCASSQGQGRLNEKLFFGSGTQLSVL.

V gene TRBV5-1 combines with J gene TRBJ1-4, with TRBD1 identical over 8 bases. From germline, CDR1 is SGHRS and CDR2 YFSETQ. The CDR3 length is 13 residues. After removal of 4 bases from V and 8 bases from J, the junction contained 4 bases not matched to a gene. This CDR3 is CASSIQGGEKLFF. CDR3 sequence (DNA): TGCGCCAGCAGCATACAGGGGGGCGAAAAACTGTTTTTT.

The chain uses TRBV4-3 and TRBJ2-1; TRBD1 matches 11 bases. The CDR3 consists of 16 residues. J gave up 7 bases and V 4 bases, and 9 bases lay outside the gene matches. Germline CDR1 is LGHNA and CDR2 is YSLEER. CDR3 DNA sequence: TGCGCCAGCAGCCGGTTGTCGGGACAGGGGGTGAATGAGCAGTTCTTC. As protein: CASSRLSGQGVNEQFF.

This rearrangement joins TRBV7-3 to TRBJ2-1, with 12 bases aligning to TRBD1. The CDR3 consists of 18 residues. Germline assignment: CDR1 SGHTA and CDR2 FQGTGA. Losses at the gene ends were 1 base for V and 2 bases for J; bases not matched to a gene: 6. This CDR3 reads CASSLRLGQGAPYNEQFF. Written as DNA, the CDR3 is TGTGCCAGCAGCTTAAGATTGGGACAGGGGGCGCCCTACAATGAGCAGTTCTTC.

The J gene is TRBJ2-1, the V gene TRBV5-1; D is perhaps TRBD2 (5 bases). The CDR3 is 15 residues long. Looked up from germline, CDR1 is SGHRS and CDR2 is YFSETQ. The V and J ends lost 0 bases and 6 bases respectively, with 13 bases between them. For the CDR3, the DNA is TGCGCCAGCAGCTTGGAAGGACTTAACAGCAATGAGCAGTTCTTC. Its translation: CASSLEGLNSNEQFF. The full variable domain, completed using reference TRBV5-1 and TRBJ2-1, is KAGVTQTPRYLIKTRGQQVTLSCSPISGHRSVSWYQQTPGQGLQFLFEYFSETQRNKGNFPGRFSGRQFSNSRSEMNVSTLELGDSALYLCASSLEGLNSNEQFFGPGTRLTVL.

V and J are TRBV7-9 and TRBJ2-7; D perhaps matches TRBD2 (7 bases). Germline-derived CDR1 and CDR2 are SEHNR and FQNEAQ (reference sequence). The CDR3 loop spans 16 amino acids. The ends were cut back, 3 bases at V and 5 bases at J, with 20 bases in the middle. CDR3 region: CASSFDRGGSFHEQYF. For the CDR3, the DNA is TGTGCCAGCAGCTTTGACCGCGGGGGCTCTTTCCACGAGCAGTACTTC.

V is TRBV7-2 and J is TRBJ1-2; D is perhaps TRBD1 (6 bases). Germline V gene sequence: CDR1 SGHTA, CDR2 FQGNSA. V was pared by 5 bases and J by 7 bases, with 29 bases between. The CDR3 has 18 residues. CDR3 DNA sequence: TGTGCCAGCAGCCCACGAACCGCGACAGGATCTTCTTTAGGTGGCTACACCTTC. Amino acid sequence: CASSPRTATGSSLGGYTF.

J is TRBJ1-1 and V is TRBV11-2; the D gene is possibly TRBD1 (6 bases). V was clipped by 0 bases and J by 10 bases, with 15 bases between them. The CDR3 runs 14 residues. Looked up from germline, CDR1 is SGHAT and CDR2 is FQNNGV. The CDR3 region has the DNA TGTGCCAGCAGCTTAGAAAGTGGGGCGGGGGCAGCTTTCTTT. It codes for CASSLESGAGAAFF. The whole variable domain, remainder taken from reference TRBV11-2 and TRBJ1-1, is EAGVAQSPRYKIIEKRQSVAFWCNPISGHATLYWYQQILGQGPKLLIQFQNNGVVDDSQLPKDRFSAERLKGVDSTLKIQPAKLEDSAVYLCASSLESGAGAAFFGQGTRLTVV.

This chain connects TRBV7-9 to TRBJ1-6; D is undetermined. This CDR3 comprises 15 residues. The germline V gene has CDR1 SEHNR and CDR2 FQNEAQ (reference sequence). Trimming took 3 bases from V and 0 from J, leaving 6 bases between them. The CDR3 DNA follows: TGTGCCAGCAGCTTTGCAGGCTCCTATAATTCACCCCTCCACTTT. It specifies CASSFAGSYNSPLHF.

The chain joins TRBV2 to TRBJ1-2; 8 bases map to TRBD1. Germline values: CDR1 SNHLY, CDR2 FYNNEI. This CDR3 comprises 13 residues. V shed 7 bases, J shed 6 bases, and the junction held 7 bases outside the gene matches. CDR3 sequence reads: CASTRQGTDGYTF. DNA for the CDR3: TGTGCCAGCACCCGACAGGGGACTGATGGCTACACCTTC.

This sequence joins TRBV28 and TRBJ1-5; 8 nucleotides line up with TRBD1. This CDR3 has 15 residues. The J segment lost 1 base and the V segment lost 5 bases, leaving 4 bases of the junction unmatched. Germline V gene lookup returns CDR1 MDHEN and CDR2 SYDVKM. This CDR3 is CASSMTGASNQPQHF. CDR3 in DNA: TGTGCCAGCAGTATGACAGGGGCCAGCAATCAGCCCCAGCATTTT. Variable domain in full (rest from reference TRBV28 and TRBJ1-5): DVKVTQSSRYLVKRTGEKVFLECVQDMDHENMFWYRQDPGLGLRLIYFSYDVKMKEKGDIPEGYSVSREKKERFSLILESASTNQTSMYLCASSMTGASNQPQHFGDGTRLSIL.

This chain connects TRBV5-3 to TRBJ2-1, with 12 bases identical to TRBD2. TRBV5-3 is marked as an open reading frame, function uncertain. The CDR3 extends over 15 amino acids. J lost 4 bases, V lost 3 bases, and 2 bases had no gene match. CDR3 sequence: CARSSLAGGYNEQFF. In DNA, the CDR3 is TGTGCCAGAAGCTCCCTAGCGGGAGGGTACAATGAGCAGTTCTTC.

V and J are TRBV2 and TRBJ2-7; TRBD2 matches at 7 bases. The ends lost 7 bases at V and 3 bases at J; junction bases unmatched: 15. CDR1 and CDR2 from the germline V gene are SNHLY and FYNNEI. The CDR3 has 16 residues. CDR3 sequence reads: CASTQHPASGLYEQYF. DNA for the CDR3: TGTGCCAGCACCCAACACCCGGCTAGCGGCCTCTACGAGCAGTACTTC.

The chain uses TRBV19 and TRBJ1-2; 9 bases fit TRBD1. J gave up 8 bases and V 7 bases, and 17 bases lay outside the gene matches. Germline V gives CDR1 LNHDA, CDR2 SQIVND (reference sequence). This CDR3 has 16 residues. The CDR3 reads CASNSEDRDRARGYTF. The CDR3 DNA sequence: TGTGCCAGTAATTCGGAGGACCGGGACAGGGCTAGGGGCTACACCTTC.

This chain connects TRBV2 to TRBJ2-1, with D perhaps matching TRBD2 (5 bases). Germline CDR1 is SNHLY and CDR2 is FYNNEI. This CDR3 has 13 residues. V was trimmed by 2 bases and J by 5 bases, leaving 7 bases between them. This CDR3 is CASSEWENNEQFF. The CDR3 DNA sequence: TGTGCCAGCAGTGAATGGGAGAACAATGAGCAGTTCTTC.

J is TRBJ2-7 and V is TRBV6-2 or TRBV6-3; 7 bases are a match to TRBD1. J lost 0 bases, V lost 6 bases, and 5 bases had no gene match. Germline CDR1 and CDR2: MNHEY and SVGEGT. CDR3 size: 14 residues. CDR3 amino acids: CASSDRTGSYEQYF. The CDR3 DNA sequence: TGTGCCAGCAGCGACCGGACAGGCTCCTACGAGCAGTACTTC.

This chain connects TRBV5-4 to TRBJ1-3; 8 bases align to TRBD1. After removal of 3 bases from V and 9 bases from J, the junction contained 5 bases not matched to a gene. The CDR3 is made up of 13 amino acids. Germline CDR1 and CDR2: SGHNT and YYREEE (reference sequence). The CDR3 is CASSSDRGGTIYF. CDR3 sequence (DNA): TGTGCCAGCAGCTCAGACAGGGGAGGCACCATATATTTT.

This chain uses TRBV18 with TRBJ1-1; D gene uncertain. Germline CDR1 is KGHSH and CDR2 is LQKENI. The CDR3 contains 12 residues. V was clipped by 3 bases and J by 4 bases, with 6 bases between them. The CDR3 bases are TGTGCCAGCTCACCCGACTTCACTGAAGCTTTCTTT. This translates into CASSPDFTEAFF.

The chain links TRBV30 to TRBJ2-3, with 8 bases aligning to TRBD2. CDR3 length: 15 residues. After removal of 2 bases from V and 0 bases from J, the junction contained 4 bases not matched to a gene. CDR1 GTSNPN and CDR2 SVGIG come from the germline V gene (reference sequence). The CDR3 loop reads CAWSLGLASTDTQYF. The CDR3 nucleotides are TGTGCCTGGAGTCTAGGACTAGCAAGCACAGATACGCAGTATTTT. Full variable domain (missing parts from reference TRBV30 and TRBJ2-3): SQTIHQWPATLVQPVGSPLSLECTVEGTSNPNLYWYRQAAGRGLQLLFYSVGIGQISSEVPQNLSASRPQDRQFILSSKKLLLSDSGFYLCAWSLGLASTDTQYFGPGTRLTVL.

This clone has just a few counts. The rearrangement links TRBV28 to TRBJ2-2, with D unresolved. The V and J ends lost 5 bases and 7 bases respectively, with 11 bases between them. The CDR3 contains 13 residues. Germline CDR1 and CDR2: MDHEN and SYDVKM. The CDR3 DNA is TGTGCCAGCAGTGCGACCTCGGGCGGGGAGCTGTTTTTT. It specifies CASSATSGGELFF.

This sequence joins TRBV9 and TRBJ1-6; TRBD1 aligns across 8 bases. The CDR3 has 14 residues. Losses at the gene ends were 4 bases for V and 7 bases for J; bases not matched to a gene: 4. Germline CDR1 and CDR2: SGDLS and YYNGEE. The CDR3 here is CASSPQGANSPLHF. The CDR3 DNA is TGTGCCAGCAGCCCTCAGGGGGCCAATTCACCCCTCCACTTT.